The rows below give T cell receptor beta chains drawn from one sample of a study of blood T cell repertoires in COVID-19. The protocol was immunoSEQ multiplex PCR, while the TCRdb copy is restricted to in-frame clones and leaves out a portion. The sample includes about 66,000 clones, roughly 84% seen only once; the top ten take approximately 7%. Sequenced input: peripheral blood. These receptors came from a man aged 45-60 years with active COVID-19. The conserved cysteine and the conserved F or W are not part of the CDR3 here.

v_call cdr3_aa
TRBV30 AWSSLDNGDTRTEAF
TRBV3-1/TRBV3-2 ASSSTGTDTQY
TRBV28 ASSYPRIRGLSSNQPQH
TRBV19 ASSIAQPYGYT
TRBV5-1 ASSFRGAGGSADTQY
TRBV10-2 ASSEQGVAGELF
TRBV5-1 ASSLGGGSYNEQF
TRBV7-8 ASSQYSEQF
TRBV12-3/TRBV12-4 ASGRAGTYEQY
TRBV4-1 ASSQIGGVSRNEQF
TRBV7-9 ASSLGLAGNTGELF
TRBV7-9 ASSTRQGSYT
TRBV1 TSSQEGTRLETQY
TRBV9 ASSPPPGVEADTGELF
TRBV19 ASSARDYGYT
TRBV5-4 ASSPATNEKLF
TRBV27 ASSLVGRGSNQPQH
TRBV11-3 ASSLEGDITNYGYT
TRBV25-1 ASSRDKNTEAF
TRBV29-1 RTLTSGSYNEQF
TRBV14 ASSRQEITEAF
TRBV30 AWSVLTEKLF
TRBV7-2 ASSPMSGEWETQY
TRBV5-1 ASSPGTGPHEQY
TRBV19 ASSIDRGRVNEQF
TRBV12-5 ASGLAIRGPNQPQH
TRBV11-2 ASSFGSGKYNEQF
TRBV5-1 ASSLPGGEETQY
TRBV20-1 SARLANEQF
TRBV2 ASRRQGATGNTIY
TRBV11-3 ASSPGGSGSKRNEQF
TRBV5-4 ASSPGQAWSEQF
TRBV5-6 ASSPGGRFYGYT
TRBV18 ASSPKEGAHEQY
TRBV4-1 ASSQDGRSNQPQH
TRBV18 ASSPRLTDTQY
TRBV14 ASSQGTSEEETQY
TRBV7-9 ASSLVASHTDTQY
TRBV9 ASSVGRGSTDTQY
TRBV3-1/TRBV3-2 ASSQEEGRGEQF
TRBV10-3 AISDRDSEETQY
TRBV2 ASSGYSGLASDTQY
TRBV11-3 ASSLDLTGRDTQY
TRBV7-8 ASSLAVYEQY
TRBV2 ASSAGQRNQPQH
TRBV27 ASSFGTSINEQY
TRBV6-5 ASSKTGSQPQH
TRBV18 ASSPPQGAGETQY